This T cell receptor (beta chain) comes out of a study of T cell repertoires in cytomegalovirus infection. Using its own MiXCR run on the reads, TCRdb lists one record per CDR3 protein. The sample consists of 500,000 or so distinct CDR3 sequences, 15% to 20% of them appearing once. The V gene's germline CDR1 is SGHDN and CDR2 FVKESK. V was pared by 1 base and J by 5 bases, with 11 bases between. This CDR3 spans 14 amino acids. This clonotype has just a few counts. V and J are TRBV14 and TRBJ2-5; D possibly corresponds to TRBD2 (6 bases). This TCR was recovered from a human donor in good health (CMV status not recorded). Some clones in this sample may be carry-over from other donors' samples. Sequencing used CD8+ T cells from PBMCs. The CDR3 loop reads CASSQVPGRETQYF. The DNA for the CDR3 is TGTGCCAGCAGCCAAGTCCCAGGGAGGGAGACCCAGTACTTC.